One T cell receptor (beta chain) is described in this entry. The antigen this receptor binds is unknown. No much larger clonotype is one base removed from it; base qualities were not supplied. Library construction relied on PCR. The instrument was an Illumina HiSeq 4000. High-throughput sequencing was used to profile the TCR beta-chain CDR3 region of every patient. Per the source publication's procedure: The researchers built a classifier to tell apart papillary thyroid cancer patients with distant metastasis, based on CDR3 differences among clinicopathological groups. The Shannon index was used to assess repertoire diversity, and the Morisita-Horn index was used to assess tumor-blood repertoire similarity. TCRdb reran the public reads through fastp at Q25 and MiXCR, keeping productive beta chains. What appears here as the V and J calls and clone size reflects TCRdb's work, not the paper's. This sample holds about 19,000 clones; approximately 22% were observed only once. The ten top clones hold about 10% of the sample.

V is cut back by 1 base and J by 9 bases, with 14 bases in the junction unmatched. Measured from the cysteine to the phenylalanine, the CDR3 is 18 residues long. Solely the CDR3 DNA is kept, with 54 bases framed from the first base. Based on the germline V gene, the CDR1 and CDR2 sequences are LGHNA and YNFKEQ. The record originates from a study of metastatic and nonmetastatic thyroid tumors (dated by TCRdb to about 2020). Describing the broader study: Repertoires were compared across peripheral blood and tumor or nodule tissue samples from malignant and benign thyroid patients. The study at large found these results: TCR beta diversity was reported as significantly higher in malignant tumors than in benign nodules, in both blood and tumor samples.

No treatment had been received by any patient before thyroid surgery. Using T-cell receptor beta sequencing, the researchers looked back retrospectively at clinical samples from patients, gathered between about 2011 and 2019. Material for sequencing was tumor tissue. This clonotype was obtained from a male donor with papillary thyroid cancer or a benign thyroid nodule (not recorded which). Some clones in this sample may be carry-over from other donors' samples. The chain was built from TRBV4-2 and TRBJ2-1; a stretch of 11 junction bases matches TRBD2. The CDR3 here reads CASSQALSTSGNRGEQFF. Read as DNA, the sequence is TGTGCCAGCAGCCAAGCACTTTCGACTAGCGGGAACCGAGGTGAGCAGTTCTTC.